The next 32 T cell receptor beta chains were all read from a single sample in a study of response to subunit inactivated influenza vaccine. MiXCR, run by TCRdb on the RT-PCR reads, gives a single entry per CDR3 protein. Of 590,000 or so distinct CDR3 sequences in the sample, 14% were seen once. The sequencing here drew on PBMCs from blood, taken less than 15 days before vaccination. Every receptor here comes from a man between 45 and 60 years old who received an inactivated influenza vaccine.

The chain employs TRBV20-1 and TRBJ2-1; possible D gene TRBD2, 6 bases. From germline, CDR1 is DFQATT and CDR2 SNEGSKA (reference sequence). V shed 0 bases and J shed 8 bases, with 20 bases lying between them. The CDR3 spans 16 residues. The CDR3 loop reads CSARDGAAGQVYEQFF. In nucleotides, the CDR3 is TGCAGTGCTAGAGATGGGGCAGCGGGTCAGGTCTATGAGCAGTTCTTC.

This clonotype was seen a few times. The rearrangement uses TRBV18 and TRBJ2-7; 7 bases are shared with TRBD2. Unmatched junction bases numbered 13, after V lost 6 bases and J lost 5 bases. Germline V gene sequence: CDR1 KGHSH, CDR2 LQKENI. This CDR3 is built from 15 residues. The CDR3: CASSPLGEGSHEQYF. DNA for the CDR3: TGTGCCAGCTCCCCCCTAGGGGAGGGATCCCACGAGCAGTACTTC.

The V call is TRBV7-9, the J call TRBJ1-2, with D tentatively TRBD1 (5 bases). In germline, CDR1 is SEHNR, CDR2 FQNEAQ (reference sequence). The CDR3 runs to 14 residues. V was pared by 5 bases and J by 4 bases, with 14 bases between. DNA for the CDR3: TGTGCCAGCAGCCCCGACAGCGATTCCTATGGCTACACCTTC. Amino acid sequence: CASSPDSDSYGYTF.

The rearrangement joins TRBV20-1 to TRBJ1-5; the D gene is possibly TRBD1 (5 bases). V was clipped by 2 bases and J by 0 bases, with 14 bases between them. This CDR3 contains 16 residues. In germline, CDR1 is DFQATT, CDR2 SNEGSKA (reference sequence). The CDR3 loop reads CSARSRAGTSNQPQHF. CDR3 nucleotides: TGCAGTGCTAGATCCCGGGCGGGGACTAGCAATCAGCCCCAGCATTTT.

This clonotype was seen a few times. The CDR3 loop reads CASSEYFGTGVGTDTQYF. Here the CDR3 DNA reads TGTGCCAGCAGTGAATATTTCGGGACAGGGGTCGGCACAGATACGCAGTATTTT. This rearrangement joins TRBV25-1 to TRBJ2-3, with TRBD1 matching 10 bases. CDR1 is MGHDK, CDR2 SYGVNS, per germline. CDR3 size: 18 residues. V lost 0 bases, J lost 1 base, and 7 bases stayed unmatched. Full variable domain (rest looked up from reference TRBV25-1 and TRBJ2-3): EADIYQTPRYLVIGTGKKITLECSQTMGHDKMYWYQQDPGMELHLIHYSYGVNSTEKGDLSSESTVSRIRTEHFPLTLESARPSHTSQYLCASSEYFGTGVGTDTQYFGPGTRLTVL.

The genes are TRBV3-1 and TRBJ2-7; D ambiguous. The CDR3 consists of 13 residues. Germline V gives CDR1 LGHDT, CDR2 YNNKEL (reference sequence). V lost 4 bases to trimming and J lost 9 bases, with 16 bases between them. The CDR3 sequence: CASSPHAATRQYF. The DNA of the CDR3 is TGTGCCAGCAGCCCCCACGCGGCTACGAGGCAGTACTTC.

The rearrangement joins TRBV20-1 to TRBJ2-1; 7 bases align to TRBD1. V dropped 6 bases and J dropped 5; count of bases not matched to a gene: 13. Germline CDR1 is DFQATT and CDR2 is SNEGSKA (reference sequence). The CDR3 sequence is 15 residues long. CDR3 sequence reads: CSARTGTDYHNEQFF. CDR3 sequence (DNA): TGCAGTGCCCGGACCGGGACAGACTACCACAATGAGCAGTTCTTC.

This chain links TRBV2 with TRBJ1-2; D is perhaps TRBD1 (5 bases). CDR1 SNHLY and CDR2 FYNNEI come from the germline V gene. The CDR3 spans 15 residues. Trimming cost V 3 bases and J 0 bases, with 11 bases left between them. The CDR3 sequence: CASSEGRAANYGYTF. CDR3 coding DNA: TGTGCCAGCAGTGAGGGCAGGGCTGCTAACTATGGCTACACCTTC.

The rearrangement uses TRBV5-1 and TRBJ2-2, with 8 bases identical to TRBD2. CDR1 SGHRS and CDR2 YFSETQ come from the germline V gene. The CDR3 has 15 residues. V trimming: 0 bases; J trimming: 5 bases; junction bases outside the gene matches: 3. In DNA form, the CDR3 reads TGCGCCAGCAGCTTGGGCGGGAGGAAGACCGGGGAGCTGTTTTTT. Amino acids: CASSLGGRKTGELFF. Drawing the rest from reference TRBV5-1 and TRBJ2-2, the complete variable domain is KAGVTQTPRYLIKTRGQQVTLSCSPISGHRSVSWYQQTPGQGLQFLFEYFSETQRNKGNFPGRFSGRQFSNSRSEMNVSTLELGDSALYLCASSLGGRKTGELFFGEGSRLTVL.

V is TRBV2 and J is TRBJ1-6, with TRBD1 matching over 7 bases. CDR1 SNHLY and CDR2 FYNNEI come from the germline V gene. CDR3 size: 15 residues. Germline trimming cut 4 bases from V and 7 bases from J; bases unmatched to any gene: 7. CDR3 protein: CASSALGQSNSPLHF. The DNA of the CDR3 is TGTGCCAGCAGTGCTTTGGGACAGTCGAATTCACCCCTCCACTTT.

This clonotype has at least ten counts. The chain employs TRBV4-3 and TRBJ1-2; 8 nucleotides match TRBD1. V lost 0 bases and J lost 4; bases outside the gene matches: 7. This CDR3 has 16 residues. Germline loops: CDR1 LGHNA, CDR2 YSLEER. The CDR3 sequence: CASSQDFGTGLYGYTF. The CDR3 DNA follows: TGCGCCAGCAGCCAAGATTTCGGGACAGGACTCTATGGCTACACCTTC.

The J gene is TRBJ2-3, the V gene TRBV19, with 11 nucleotides matching TRBD2. With V trimmed by 5 bases and J by 0 bases, 4 bases remained unmatched. The CDR3 is made up of 16 amino acids. Germline values: CDR1 LNHDA, CDR2 SQIVND (reference sequence). In DNA, the CDR3 is TGTGCCAGTAGTGGAAGACTAGCGGGGAGCACAGATACGCAGTATTTT. This codes for CASSGRLAGSTDTQYF.

The chain carries TRBV2 and TRBJ2-1; tentative D call: TRBD2 (6 bases). CDR1 is SNHLY and CDR2 is FYNNEI in the germline V gene. CDR3 size: 13 residues. Trimming stripped 6 bases from V and 5 bases from J, with 11 bases between. The chain's CDR3 is CASSGTEDNEQFF. CDR3 coding DNA: TGTGCCAGCAGCGGGACTGAAGACAATGAGCAGTTCTTC.

Only a few counts were recorded for this clonotype. This rearrangement joins TRBV7-2 to TRBJ2-1; TRBD2 matches 12 bases. The V gene end was trimmed by 0 bases and the J gene end by 10 bases; junction bases not matched to a gene: 7. This CDR3 region has 16 residues. Germline loops: CDR1 SGHTA, CDR2 FQGNSA. The CDR3 protein is CASSLAGLAGGQEQFF. CDR3 nucleotide sequence: TGTGCCAGCAGCTTAGCGGGTCTAGCGGGGGGGCAGGAGCAGTTCTTC.

J is TRBJ2-5 and V is TRBV7-2, with unresolved D. This CDR3 has 12 residues. CDR1 and CDR2 from the germline V gene are SGHTA and FQGNSA. Trimming left V 5 bases short and J 5 bases short, with 9 bases between. This CDR3 reads CASSLRTETQYF. The CDR3 coding sequence is TGTGCCAGCAGCCTCCGGACCGAGACCCAGTACTTC.

This clonotype was detected many times. The J gene is TRBJ1-4, the V gene TRBV6-5; TRBD1 matches 8 bases. The CDR3 sequence is 16 residues long. Trimming cost V 0 bases and J 7 bases; bases outside gene matches: 7. Germline-derived CDR1 and CDR2 are MNHEY and SVGAGI. The chain's CDR3 is CASSYSPQGGGEKLFF. CDR3 in DNA: TGTGCCAGCAGTTACTCGCCACAGGGGGGTGGTGAAAAACTGTTTTTT.

This clonotype was counted only a few times. The chain is built from TRBV28 and TRBJ2-7; TRBD1 or TRBD2 may be the D gene (6 bases each). Deletions cut 5 bases from V and 5 bases from J, with 16 bases between. CDR1 is MDHEN and CDR2 is SYDVKM in the germline V gene. This CDR3 region has 14 residues. CDR3 sequence: CASSRQGGPDEQYF. DNA of the CDR3: TGTGCCAGCAGTCGCCAAGGGGGGCCCGACGAGCAGTACTTC.

The chain is built from TRBV5-1 and TRBJ2-1, with 9 bases aligning to TRBD1. The V and J ends lost 7 bases and 4 bases, in that order; junction bases with no gene match: 9. Germline lookup yields CDR1 SGHRS and CDR2 YFSETQ. The CDR3 extends over 15 amino acids. The CDR3 DNA reads as TGCGCCAGCGGATCCGGGACAGGGTTATACAATGAGCAGTTCTTC. Translating gives CASGSGTGLYNEQFF.

This clonotype was recorded a few times. J is TRBJ1-2 and V is TRBV18; no firm D call. V lost 2 bases and J 6 bases, leaving 10 bases between the germline ends. Germline CDR1 KGHSH, CDR2 LQKENI. There are 13 residues in the CDR3. CDR3 nucleotide sequence: TGTGCCAGCTCACCAGCGCCGGACCATGGCTACACCTTC. It is translated as CASSPAPDHGYTF.

This clonotype was detected only a few times. The rearrangement joins TRBV29-1 to TRBJ2-7; D possibly corresponds to TRBD2 (6 bases). CDR1 and CDR2 (germline): SQVTM, ANQGSEA. The CDR3 runs to 14 residues. Trimming stripped 0 bases from V and 6 bases from J, with 15 bases between. CDR3 nucleotides: TGCAGCGTTGAAGATCGGGCCCTAGCGCTCGAGCAGTACTTC. It translates to CSVEDRALALEQYF.

This clonotype came up a few times. The rearrangement joins TRBV2 to TRBJ2-2, with D tentatively TRBD2 (5 bases). Looked up from germline, CDR1 is SNHLY and CDR2 is FYNNEI. Deletions cut 6 bases from V and 7 bases from J, with 12 bases between. The CDR3 covers 13 residues. The chain's CDR3 is CASRAGLNGELFF. CDR3 sequence (DNA): TGTGCCAGCAGAGCTGGACTGAACGGGGAGCTGTTTTTT.

This clonotype appeared many times. The CDR3 sequence is CASSVEGSSYEQYF. The DNA for the CDR3 is TGTGCCAGCAGTGTGGAGGGGAGCTCCTACGAGCAGTACTTC. The chain couples TRBV9 to TRBJ2-7, with D possibly TRBD2 on 6 matching bases. The V and J ends lost 5 bases and 0 bases respectively, with 12 bases between them. CDR3 length: 14 amino acids. Per the germline V gene, CDR1 is SGDLS and CDR2 is YYNGEE.

This clonotype turned up a few times. The V call is TRBV5-1, the J call TRBJ2-2; D call uncertain. The germline V and J ends were trimmed by 4 bases and 6 bases, with 16 bases remaining between them. The CDR3 extends over 15 amino acids. CDR1 and CDR2 from the germline V gene are SGHRS and YFSETQ. CDR3 bases: TGCGCCAGCAGCCATAGGACCGACGGCCCCGGGGAGCTGTTTTTT. As protein: CASSHRTDGPGELFF. The full variable domain, completed using reference TRBV5-1 and TRBJ2-2, is KAGVTQTPRYLIKTRGQQVTLSCSPISGHRSVSWYQQTPGQGLQFLFEYFSETQRNKGNFPGRFSGRQFSNSRSEMNVSTLELGDSALYLCASSHRTDGPGELFFGEGSRLTVL.

In its sample, this clonotype was seen many times. The chain carries TRBV6-2 or TRBV6-3 and TRBJ2-7, with D perhaps TRBD2 (6 bases). V gave up 2 bases and J gave up 2 bases, with 13 bases separating them. Germline V gives CDR1 MNHEY, CDR2 SVGEGT. The CDR3 spans 15 residues. The CDR3, as DNA: TGTGCCAGCAGTTACGCCCTAGCGCGTACCTACGAGCAGTACTTC. It specifies CASSYALARTYEQYF.

In this sample, this clonotype turned up a few times. V gene TRBV6-1 combines with J gene TRBJ1-1; tentative D call: TRBD1 (6 bases). The CDR3 loop spans 13 amino acids. In germline, CDR1 is MNHNS, CDR2 SASEGT. V lost 9 bases to trimming and J lost 2 bases, with 13 bases between them. CDR3 amino acids: CASLQGTNTEAFF. CDR3 nucleotide sequence: TGTGCCAGTCTACAGGGTACCAACACTGAAGCTTTCTTT.

This chain uses TRBV2 with TRBJ2-2; D is perhaps TRBD1 (6 bases). Germline loops: CDR1 SNHLY, CDR2 FYNNEI. The CDR3 spans 13 residues. The V end was cut by 9 bases, the J end by 1 base, with 9 bases between. The CDR3, as DNA: TGTGCCAGGAAACAGGGGAACACCGGGGAGCTGTTTTTT. Its protein is CARKQGNTGELFF.

The rearrangement joins TRBV29-1 to TRBJ2-3; the D is unclear. Looked up from germline, CDR1 is SQVTM and CDR2 is ANQGSEA. The germline V and J ends were trimmed by 5 bases and 7 bases, with 10 bases remaining between them. The CDR3 extends over 11 amino acids. The CDR3 loop is CSVRLQNTQYF. Here the CDR3 DNA reads TGCAGCGTTCGTTTACAAAATACGCAGTATTTT.

This clonotype was picked up a small number of times. The rearrangement uses TRBV5-1 and TRBJ2-3, with 11 bases matching TRBD1. The germline V gene has CDR1 SGHRS and CDR2 YFSETQ. Trimming removed 4 bases from V and 5 bases from J; junction bases left unmatched: 6. The CDR3 extends over 15 amino acids. CDR3 amino acids: CASSLGTGGIDTQYF. The CDR3 DNA reads TGCGCCAGCAGCCTCGGGACAGGGGGAATAGATACGCAGTATTTT.

This clonotype was counted between two and nine times. The chain recombines TRBV11-2 with TRBJ1-5; TRBD1 is a possible D gene (5 bases). Germline V gene sequence: CDR1 SGHAT, CDR2 FQNNGV. CDR3 size: 15 residues. V was shortened by 1 base and J by 6 bases, with 13 bases between the two germline ends. This CDR3 is CASSLGQGPRQPQHF. CDR3 coding DNA: TGTGCCAGCAGCTTAGGTCAGGGTCCCCGTCAGCCCCAGCATTTT.

This chain links TRBV15 with TRBJ1-4; D is unclear. CDR1 is LNHNV and CDR2 is YYDKDF in the germline V gene (reference sequence). Trimming took 2 bases from V and 4 from J, leaving 11 bases between them. The CDR3 length is 15 residues. CDR3: CATSRRTHDNEKLFF. CDR3 DNA: TGTGCCACCAGCAGAAGGACCCACGATAATGAAAAACTGTTTTTT.

The V call is TRBV3-1, the J call TRBJ2-1; weak D call: TRBD2 (5 bases). The germline V gene encodes CDR1 LGHDT and CDR2 YNNKEL (reference sequence). The CDR3 runs to 14 residues. With 4 bases removed from V and 5 bases from J, the gap between germline ends came to 12 bases. CDR3 sequence reads: CASSPTRLNNEQFF. As DNA, the CDR3 is TGTGCCAGCAGCCCAACTAGGTTGAACAATGAGCAGTTCTTC.

The chain has TRBV20-1 and TRBJ2-7; 12 positions match TRBD2. The length of the CDR3 is 14 residues. J lost 4 bases, V lost 4 bases, and 5 bases had no gene match. Germline CDR1 and CDR2: DFQATT and SNEGSKA (reference sequence). CDR3 protein: CSATRLAGVYEQYF. In nucleotides, the CDR3 is TGCAGTGCTACCCGACTAGCGGGAGTTTACGAGCAGTACTTC.